A single sample is the source of the 24 T cell receptor beta chains below, sequenced in a study of CD8+ T cells in alopecia areata. Treatment: oral pan-JAK inhibitor, 5-10 mg twice daily. Following extraction, RNA underwent reverse transcription to cDNA, which served as the sequencing template. Sequencing used immunoSEQ multiplex PCR; TCRdb keeps in-frame clones, though not all of them. The sample holds some 130,000 clones, about 50% seen once. Sample: CD4+ T cells sorted from blood, taken at week 4, from a patient treated with tofacitinib. The receptors come from a human donor with alopecia areata.

The rearrangement uses TRBV7-9 and TRBJ1-4, with TRBD1 as a possible D gene (5 bases). The germline CDR1 and CDR2 sequences are SEHNR and FQNEAQ (reference sequence). The CDR3 has 17 residues. V dropped 2 bases and J dropped 0 bases, with 13 bases sitting between them. The CDR3 region has the DNA TGTGCCAGCAGCTTACAGGGAAGGGGCTCAACTAATGAAAAACTGTTTTTT. This encodes CASSLQGRGSTNEKLFF. The whole variable domain, remainder taken from reference TRBV7-9 and TRBJ1-4, is DTGVSQNPRHKITKRGQNVTFRCDPISEHNRLYWYRQTLGQGPEFLTYFQNEAQLEKSRLLSDRFSAERPKGSFSTLEIQRTEQGDSAMYLCASSLQGRGSTNEKLFFGSGTQLSVL.

The rearrangement links TRBV6-1 to TRBJ1-5; D ambiguous. Trimming removed 5 bases from V and 0 bases from J, with 8 bases in between. The CDR3 is made up of 14 amino acids. Germline CDR1 MNHNS, CDR2 SASEGT. In DNA, the CDR3 is TGTGCCAGCAGTTCAAGGGCTAGCAATCAGCCCCAGCATTTT. Protein product: CASSSRASNQPQHF.

This sequence joins TRBV7-6 and TRBJ2-2; 7 nucleotides align to TRBD2. V trimming: 5 bases; J trimming: 6 bases; junction bases outside the gene matches: 21. Germline CDR1 reads SGHVS; CDR2 reads FNYEAQ. The CDR3 length is 19 residues. CDR3 region: CASSRGISGGSRWSGELFF. Written as DNA, the CDR3 is TGTGCCAGCAGCCGAGGCATCTCAGGCGGGAGTCGTTGGTCCGGGGAGCTGTTTTTT.

V is TRBV4-1 and J is TRBJ2-5; 14 bases fit TRBD2. CDR1 is MGHRA, CDR2 YSYEKL, per germline. The J segment lost 4 bases and the V segment lost 5 bases, leaving 6 bases of the junction unmatched. The CDR3 length is 16 residues. For the CDR3, the DNA is TGCGCCAGCAGCTCAAGACTAGCGGGAGGGGGAGAGACCCAGTACTTC. It encodes CASSSRLAGGGETQYF.

The V call is TRBV7-8, the J call TRBJ2-7; 9 bases fit TRBD1. In germline, CDR1 is SGHVS, CDR2 FQNEAQ. V lost 3 bases to trimming and J lost 2 bases; unmatched junction nucleotides: 8. The CDR3 extends over 16 amino acids. The CDR3 region has the DNA TGTGCCAGCAGCTTGACCGGGACAGGGCTTACCTACGAGCAGTACTTC. Protein product: CASSLTGTGLTYEQYF.

This clone is a singleton in its sample. The V and J genes are TRBV29-1 and TRBJ1-2; 10 nucleotides match TRBD1. With V trimmed by 3 bases and J by 5 bases, 6 bases remained unmatched. The CDR3 spans 14 residues. In germline, CDR1 is SQVTM, CDR2 ANQGSEA. The CDR3 bases are TGCAGCGTTGATTCGGGACAGGGGTCGTATGGCTACACCTTC. This gives the protein CSVDSGQGSYGYTF.

The genes are TRBV27 and TRBJ1-1; 8 positions match TRBD1. The CDR3 spans 14 residues. Germline V gene data show CDR1 as MNHEY and CDR2 as SMNVEV (reference sequence). The V gene end was trimmed by 5 bases and the J gene end by 0 bases; junction bases not matched to a gene: 2. The CDR3 spells CASSRDRMNTEAFF. The CDR3 DNA reads as TGTGCCAGCAGTAGGGACAGGATGAACACTGAAGCTTTCTTT.

There are a few counts of this clone. The chain combines TRBV5-4 with TRBJ1-2; D perhaps matches TRBD1 (5 bases). CDR3 length: 16 residues. The germline CDR1 and CDR2 sequences are SGHNT and YYREEE (reference sequence). V dropped 4 bases and J dropped 4 bases, with 20 bases sitting between them. The CDR3 bases are TGTGCCAGCAGCCCCGGGGCGACAGAGCCTTCCTATGGCTACACCTTC. Its translation is CASSPGATEPSYGYTF.

This chain uses TRBV11-2 with TRBJ2-1; no clear D. This CDR3 has 13 amino acids. CDR1 SGHAT and CDR2 FQNNGV come from the germline V gene. V was cut by 4 bases and J by 9 bases, with 13 bases left in between. The CDR3 sequence is CASSSIPLGEQFF. Here the CDR3 DNA reads TGTGCCAGCAGCTCAATCCCGTTGGGTGAGCAGTTCTTC.

This clone showed up just once. Other nucleotide sequences in the sample specify the same CDR3. This chain links TRBV30 with TRBJ1-5; D is undetermined. The V and J ends lost 0 bases and 3 bases respectively, with 6 bases between them. The CDR3 sequence is 13 residues long. Germline V CDR1 and CDR2: GTSNPN, SVGIG (reference sequence). The DNA of the CDR3 is TGTGCCTGGAGTGTAGGCCTCAATCAGCCCCAGCATTTT. Its translation: CAWSVGLNQPQHF.

The rearrangement links TRBV4-2 to TRBJ2-4, with 7 bases aligning to TRBD1. There are 15 residues in the CDR3. V was pared by 3 bases and J by 3 bases, with 5 bases of the junction left unmatched. Germline V lookup: CDR1 LGHNA, CDR2 YNFKEQ. The CDR3 DNA follows: TGTGCCAGCAGCCAGGGGGACAGATACAAAAACATTCAGTACTTC. It specifies CASSQGDRYKNIQYF.

V and J are TRBV6-5 and TRBJ1-1, with D tentatively TRBD1 (6 bases). The CDR3 consists of 13 residues. Germline V gene data show CDR1 as MNHEY and CDR2 as SVGAGI. V lost 8 bases, J lost 1 base, and 11 bases lay in between. DNA of the CDR3: TGTGCCAGCCGAATACAGGGGAACACTGAAGCTTTCTTT. This sequence encodes CASRIQGNTEAFF.

This clone has a single count. V usage is TRBV30 and J usage is TRBJ1-1; 9 nucleotides agree with TRBD1. This CDR3 is 15 amino acids long. Germline-derived CDR1 and CDR2 are GTSNPN and SVGIG (reference sequence). The V and J ends lost 2 bases and 2 bases, in that order; junction bases with no gene match: 6. The CDR3 DNA sequence: TGTGCCTGGAGTTCCCACAGGGGGCTCAACACTGAAGCTTTCTTT. Its translation: CAWSSHRGLNTEAFF.

The chain has TRBV7-3 and TRBJ2-1, with 9 bases aligning to TRBD2. CDR1 is SGHTA and CDR2 is FQGTGA in the germline V gene. The CDR3 is 17 residues long. V dropped 1 base and J dropped 1; count of bases not matched to a gene: 5. The CDR3 coding sequence is TGTGCCAGCAGCTTAAGTGGGCTAGCGGGATCCTACAATGAGCAGTTCTTC. This codes for CASSLSGLAGSYNEQFF.

Details on this clone: The identical CDR3 is also encoded by other nucleotide sequences in the sample. The chain employs TRBV29-1 and TRBJ2-7; 9 bases agree with TRBD2. Looked up from germline, CDR1 is SQVTM and CDR2 is ANQGSEA. This CDR3 region has 13 residues. J gave up 4 bases and V 6 bases, and 7 bases lay outside the gene matches. This CDR3 is CSVGGLASYEQYF. The CDR3 DNA reads TGCAGCGTGGGCGGACTAGCGTCGTACGAGCAGTACTTC.

This clone turned up a few times. The rearrangement links TRBV29-1 to TRBJ1-2, with 8 nucleotides matching TRBD1. This CDR3 is built from 13 residues. Trimming removed 7 bases from V and 1 base from J; junction bases left unmatched: 5. CDR1 is SQVTM and CDR2 is ANQGSEA in the germline V gene. The CDR3 DNA reads as TGCAGCGGTGGGACAGGTTTTAACTATGGCTACACCTTC. Residues: CSGGTGFNYGYTF.

This clone was seen a handful of times. The chain uses TRBV29-1 and TRBJ2-1; D might be TRBD2 (6 bases). Trimming removed 3 bases at V and 9 bases at J, with 12 bases between. Germline V gene lookup returns CDR1 SQVTM and CDR2 ANQGSEA. This CDR3 has 12 amino acids. CDR3 in amino acids: CSVDDPGSEQFF. The CDR3 DNA sequence: TGCAGCGTTGACGATCCCGGGAGTGAGCAGTTCTTC.

This clone was detected only a few times. This CDR3 is CASSLEGGSHEQYF. The CDR3 coding sequence is TGCGCCAGCAGCTTGGAGGGCGGGAGCCACGAGCAGTACTTC. The chain carries TRBV5-1 and TRBJ2-7; TRBD2 aligns across 7 bases. This CDR3 is 14 amino acids long. Looked up from germline, CDR1 is SGHRS and CDR2 is YFSETQ. The V and J ends lost 0 bases and 5 bases, in that order; junction bases with no gene match: 5.

As regards this clone: At one end, the junction sequence differs from germline, possibly due to a read error. The chain uses TRBV6-1 and TRBJ2-5; perhaps TRBD2 as D (6 bases). The CDR3 has 18 residues. Germline CDR1 MNHNS, CDR2 SASEGT. The CDR3 DNA reads as TGTGCCATCAGTGAGCCCTTCCTGCTAGCGCGAGATAAAGAGACCCAGTACTTC. The encoded protein is CAISEPFLLARDKETQYF.

This clone was observed a single time. The J gene is TRBJ2-3, the V gene TRBV5-4; D call uncertain. The germline V and J ends were trimmed by 1 base and 4 bases, with 10 bases remaining between them. This CDR3 has 14 residues. Germline CDR1 SGHNT, CDR2 YYREEE (reference sequence). CDR3 DNA: TGTGCCAGCAGCTTGCTCTCGGGTCCAGATACGCAGTATTTT. Amino acids: CASSLLSGPDTQYF.

This chain uses TRBV29-1 with TRBJ2-1, with D uncertain. V was clipped by 4 bases and J by 6 bases, with 10 bases between them. Germline V lookup: CDR1 SQVTM, CDR2 ANQGSEA. The CDR3 has 12 residues. Written as DNA, the CDR3 is TGCAGCGTTGTGATTCTATCCAATGAGCAGTTCTTC. Protein sequence: CSVVILSNEQFF.

A note on this clone: This CDR3 is also generated by other DNA sequences in the sample. The chain has TRBV29-1 and TRBJ1-2, with D perhaps matching TRBD1 (5 bases). Germline V gene sequence: CDR1 SQVTM, CDR2 ANQGSEA. The V and J ends lost 3 bases and 6 bases respectively, with 8 bases between them. The CDR3 runs to 11 residues. Written as DNA, the CDR3 is TGCAGCGTTGAGCGAGGGGATGGCTACACCTTC. Translated: CSVERGDGYTF.

The chain recombines TRBV5-4 with TRBJ1-2; 10 bases line up with TRBD1. Trimming took 3 bases from V and 4 from J; bases not matched to a gene: 6. CDR3 length equals 15 residues. Germline V gene sequence: CDR1 SGHNT, CDR2 YYREEE (reference sequence). The DNA of the CDR3 is TGTGCCAGCAGCTCCCGGGACAGGGGCCGCTATGGCTACACCTTC. As protein: CASSSRDRGRYGYTF.

The gene calls are TRBV7-8 and TRBJ2-7; possible D gene TRBD1, 5 bases. The CDR3 extends over 15 amino acids. Germline loops: CDR1 SGHVS, CDR2 FQNEAQ. Trimming removed 8 bases at V and 2 bases at J, with 19 bases between. The CDR3: CASSSWGSQAYEQYF. The CDR3 region has the DNA TGTGCCAGCTCGTCTTGGGGCAGCCAAGCCTACGAGCAGTACTTC.